The present T cell receptor beta chain was sequenced within a study of patients and donors after allogeneic stem cell transplantation. TCRdb re-analysed the RT-PCR reads in MiXCR, keeping a single row per CDR3 protein. Found here are approximately 150,000 distinct CDR3 sequences, 24% of them singletons; the top ten hold roughly 26%. The germline gives CDR1 SGHTA, CDR2 FQGNSA. The CDR3 has 18 residues. V lost 5 bases to trimming and J lost 0 bases, with 19 bases between them. The sample was blood, either unsorted or a sorted T cell fraction (not recorded which). The chain uses TRBV7-2 and TRBJ2-2; tentative D call: TRBD2 (6 bases). This clonotype originated in a human donor who was either an allogeneic HSCT recipient or a stem cell or donor lymphocyte infusion donor (not recorded which). It is not recorded whose cells these are; they may come from a transplant donor. CDR3 DNA: TGTGCCAGCAGCCCCAACCGCGGGACGAAGGCGAACACCGGGGAGCTGTTTTTT. This gives the protein CASSPNRGTKANTGELFF.